A selection of T cell receptor beta chains follows, all from one sample in a study of T cells after yellow fever vaccination. MiXCR, run by TCRdb on the 5' RACE reads, gives a single entry per CDR3 protein. The data contain hundreds of thousands of distinct CDR3 sequences, about 12% of them singletons. The sample in question was PBMCs, obtained on the day of the yellow fever booster vaccination. The receptors here all came from a man aged 30 to 39 who received the YFV17D yellow fever vaccine. Both conserved end residues are trimmed from each CDR3. Fields, in order: clone size, V gene, CDR3 protein. Clone size is not always given. Where it is, it says once, few, many or a class for expanded clones.

clone size: few; V gene: TRBV12-5; CDR3 protein: ASGLGPVLY
clone size: -; V gene: TRBV5-6; CDR3 protein: ASSSAYSPFSYEQY
clone size: few; V gene: TRBV20-1; CDR3 protein: SARSPTAGEQY
clone size: many; V gene: TRBV28; CDR3 protein: ASSLWLAGGGEQF
clone size: many; V gene: TRBV20-1; CDR3 protein: SARTTVETQY
clone size: few; V gene: TRBV12-3/TRBV12-4; CDR3 protein: ASSNRPNARGISSYEQY
clone size: many; V gene: TRBV6-2/TRBV6-3; CDR3 protein: ASRRLAGGPASYEQY
clone size: -; V gene: TRBV28; CDR3 protein: ASSGQGGVRSQH
clone size: -; V gene: TRBV12-3/TRBV12-4; CDR3 protein: ASSQREATDTQY
clone size: few; V gene: TRBV3-1; CDR3 protein: ASSQEFRDGETQY
clone size: -; V gene: TRBV19; CDR3 protein: ATQRGFNNEQF
clone size: -; V gene: TRBV5-1; CDR3 protein: ASNPAGVLAEAF
clone size: few; V gene: TRBV20-1; CDR3 protein: SAPGAQAKNIQY
clone size: -; V gene: TRBV5-1; CDR3 protein: ASSEYPGGSIVGSGNTIY
clone size: many; V gene: TRBV20-1; CDR3 protein: SAGGGIGTGELF
clone size: -; V gene: TRBV6-1; CDR3 protein: ASSWGLHRDEQF
clone size: -; V gene: TRBV5-4; CDR3 protein: ASSFGLETQY